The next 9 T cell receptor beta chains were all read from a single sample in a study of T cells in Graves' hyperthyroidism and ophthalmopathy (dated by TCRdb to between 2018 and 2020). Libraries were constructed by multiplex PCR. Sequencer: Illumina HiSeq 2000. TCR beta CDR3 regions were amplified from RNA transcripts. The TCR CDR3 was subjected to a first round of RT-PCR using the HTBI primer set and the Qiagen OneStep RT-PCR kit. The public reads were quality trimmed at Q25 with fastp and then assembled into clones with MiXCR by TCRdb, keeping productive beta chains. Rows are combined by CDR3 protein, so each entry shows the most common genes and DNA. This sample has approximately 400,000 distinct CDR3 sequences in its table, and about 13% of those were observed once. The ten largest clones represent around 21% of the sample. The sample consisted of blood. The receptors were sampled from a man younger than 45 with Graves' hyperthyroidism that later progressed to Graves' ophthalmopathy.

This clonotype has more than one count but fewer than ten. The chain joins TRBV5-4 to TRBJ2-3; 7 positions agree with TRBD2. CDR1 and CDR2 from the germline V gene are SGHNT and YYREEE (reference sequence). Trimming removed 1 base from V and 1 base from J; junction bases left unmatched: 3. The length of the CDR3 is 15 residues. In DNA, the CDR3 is TGTGCCAGCAGCTTGTATCGGGAGGGCACAGATACGCAGTATTTT. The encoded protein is CASSLYREGTDTQYF.

CDR3 loop: CASSLYRDTDYEQYF. The CDR3 coding sequence is TGTGCCAGCAGCCTGTACCGGGACACCGACTACGAGCAGTACTTC. The V and J genes are TRBV3-1 and TRBJ2-7; TRBD1 is a possible D gene (6 bases). Germline V CDR1 and CDR2: LGHDT, YNNKEL (reference sequence). Trimming pared 4 bases from V and 3 bases from J, leaving 16 bases between. This CDR3 is 15 amino acids long.

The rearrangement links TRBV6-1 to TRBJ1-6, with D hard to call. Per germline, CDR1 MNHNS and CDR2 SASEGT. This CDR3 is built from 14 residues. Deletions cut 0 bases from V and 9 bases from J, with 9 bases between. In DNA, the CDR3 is TGTGCCAGCAGTGAAGCGAGAGGGTTTTCACCCCTCCACTTT. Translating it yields CASSEARGFSPLHF.

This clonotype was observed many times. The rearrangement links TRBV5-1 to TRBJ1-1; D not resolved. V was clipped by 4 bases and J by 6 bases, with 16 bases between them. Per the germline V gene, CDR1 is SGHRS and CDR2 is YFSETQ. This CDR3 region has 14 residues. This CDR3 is CASSPTRGRSEAFF. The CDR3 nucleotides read TGCGCCAGCAGCCCCACGCGGGGAAGATCTGAAGCTTTCTTT.

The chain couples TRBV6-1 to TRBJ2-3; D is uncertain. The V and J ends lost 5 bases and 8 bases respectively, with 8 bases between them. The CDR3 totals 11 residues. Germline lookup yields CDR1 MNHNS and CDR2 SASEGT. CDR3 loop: CASSSSTTQYF. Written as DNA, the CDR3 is TGTGCCAGCAGTTCTTCTACTACGCAGTATTTT.

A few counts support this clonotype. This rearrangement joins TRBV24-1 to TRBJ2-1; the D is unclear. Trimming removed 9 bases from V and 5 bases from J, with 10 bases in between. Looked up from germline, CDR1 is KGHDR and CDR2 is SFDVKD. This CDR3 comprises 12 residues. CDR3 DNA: TGTGCCACCGGAAGACAAAACAATGAGCAGTTCTTC. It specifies CATGRQNNEQFF.

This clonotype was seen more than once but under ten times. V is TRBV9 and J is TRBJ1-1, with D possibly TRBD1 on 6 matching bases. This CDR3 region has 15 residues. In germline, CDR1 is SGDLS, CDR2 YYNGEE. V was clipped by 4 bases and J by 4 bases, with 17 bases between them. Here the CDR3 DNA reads TGTGCCAGCAGCCCGGGGGGGGGCGGGGGCACTGAAGCTTTCTTT. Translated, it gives CASSPGGGGGTEAFF.

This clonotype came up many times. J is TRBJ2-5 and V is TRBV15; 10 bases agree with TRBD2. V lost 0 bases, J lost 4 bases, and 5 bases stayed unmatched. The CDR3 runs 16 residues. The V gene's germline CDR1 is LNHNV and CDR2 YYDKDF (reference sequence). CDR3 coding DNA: TGTGCCACCAGCAGAGATATAGCGGGGGGCCTAGAGACCCAGTACTTC. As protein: CATSRDIAGGLETQYF.

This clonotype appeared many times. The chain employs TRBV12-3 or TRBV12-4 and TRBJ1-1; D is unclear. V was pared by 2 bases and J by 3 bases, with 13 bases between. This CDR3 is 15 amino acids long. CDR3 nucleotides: TGTGCCAGCAGTTTACTTTGGGTGAGGTACACTGAAGCTTTCTTT. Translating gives CASSLLWVRYTEAFF.